Each of the 26 T cell receptor beta chains below was sequenced from the same sample in a study of blood T cell repertoires in COVID-19. The repertoire was sequenced with immunoSEQ multiplex PCR; TCRdb's copy has only in-frame clones and lacks some. Altogether about 370,000 clones are present, around 89% being singletons, with the ten largest covering around 6.3%. Sequences were obtained from peripheral blood. All receptors come from a man between 18 and 29 years old with active or convalescent COVID-19.

V and J are TRBV7-2 and TRBJ1-2; tentative D call: TRBD1 (5 bases). CDR3 size: 11 residues. Germline loops: CDR1 SGHTA, CDR2 FQGNSA. V shed 5 bases and J shed 14 bases, with 15 bases lying between them. Written as DNA, the CDR3 is TGTGCCAGCAGCCCTAGGGGCAGTGGTACCTTC. Its protein product is CASSPRGSGTF.

In DNA, the CDR3 is TGCGCCAGCAGCCCCCATACGGGACAGTACCAAGAGACCCAGTACTTC. It translates to CASSPHTGQYQETQYF. J is TRBJ2-5 and V is TRBV5-1; TRBD1 matches at 7 bases. The CDR3 is 16 amino acids. Trimming took 4 bases from V and 0 from J; bases not matched to a gene: 9. Germline lookup yields CDR1 SGHRS and CDR2 YFSETQ.

This clone has just one count. V gene TRBV6-5 combines with J gene TRBJ2-2; the D gene is possibly TRBD2 (6 bases). Germline-derived CDR1 and CDR2 are MNHEY and SVGAGI. V lost 2 bases and J lost 2, with 9 bases in between. CDR3 length: 15 residues. CDR3 nucleotides: TGTGCCAGCAGTTACGGTAGCGGAAACACCGGGGAGCTGTTTTTT. Protein: CASSYGSGNTGELFF.

The genes are TRBV2 and TRBJ2-2; perhaps TRBD1 as D (6 bases). Germline values: CDR1 SNHLY, CDR2 FYNNEI. The CDR3 has 14 amino acids. The germline V and J ends were trimmed by 3 bases and 6 bases, with 11 bases remaining between them. The CDR3 coding sequence is TGTGCCAGCAGTGAGGCAGGGGCGCCCGGGGAGCTGTTTTTT. Protein product: CASSEAGAPGELFF. The full variable domain, its missing parts supplied by reference TRBV2 and TRBJ2-2, is EPEVTQTPSHQVTQMGQEVILRCVPISNHLYFYWYRQILGQKVEFLVSFYNNEISEKSEIFDDQFSVERPDGSNFTLKIRSTKLEDSAMYFCASSEAGAPGELFFGEGSRLTVL.

The chain employs TRBV4-3 and TRBJ1-4; 12 bases are shared with TRBD1. With 1 base clipped from V and 7 bases from J, the junction kept 4 bases outside the gene matches. From germline, CDR1 is LGHNA and CDR2 YSLEER. CDR3 length equals 16 residues. The CDR3 is CASSQAGTGGFEKLFF. CDR3 sequence (DNA): TGCGCCAGCAGCCAAGCGGGGACAGGGGGCTTTGAAAAACTGTTTTTT.

The chain joins TRBV4-1 to TRBJ2-5, with D uncertain. Per the germline V gene, CDR1 is MGHRA and CDR2 is YSYEKL. The CDR3 spans 14 residues. Trimming pared 1 base from V and 3 bases from J, leaving 9 bases between. The CDR3 DNA reads TGCGCCAGCAGCCAAGGGCGGCTGGAAGAGACCCAGTACTTC. Translation gives CASSQGRLEETQYF.

The chain has TRBV3-1 (or the pseudogene TRBV3-2) and TRBJ1-2; 8 bases agree with TRBD1. The CDR3 has 15 residues. Trimming removed 0 bases from V and 6 bases from J; junction bases left unmatched: 6. CDR1 LGHDT and CDR2 YNNKEL come from the germline V gene (reference sequence). The CDR3: CASSQEHKGQDGYTF. CDR3 nucleotides: TGTGCCAGCAGCCAAGAACACAAGGGACAGGATGGCTACACCTTC.

The chain couples TRBV5-1 to TRBJ2-2; 7 bases align to TRBD2. Trimming took 2 bases from V and 6 from J; bases not matched to a gene: 4. This CDR3 is 14 amino acids long. Germline values: CDR1 SGHRS, CDR2 YFSETQ. DNA of the CDR3: TGCGCCAGCAGCTTTGCGGGGGTGGCCGGGGAGCTGTTTTTT. The encoded protein is CASSFAGVAGELFF.

This clone has just one count. This chain connects TRBV3-1 (or the pseudogene TRBV3-2) to TRBJ2-5; D not certain. This CDR3 spans 14 amino acids. The germline gives CDR1 LGHDT, CDR2 YNNKEL (reference sequence). V was pared by 1 base and J by 4 bases, with 10 bases between. The chain's CDR3 is CASSQVAVGETQYF. CDR3 sequence (DNA): TGTGCCAGCAGCCAAGTTGCGGTCGGAGAGACCCAGTACTTC.

V gene TRBV5-1 combines with J gene TRBJ1-5; 9 bases match TRBD1. The V gene end was trimmed by 4 bases and the J gene end by 5 bases; junction bases not matched to a gene: 4. This CDR3 region has 14 residues. The germline V gene has CDR1 SGHRS and CDR2 YFSETQ. The CDR3 sequence is CASSTTGGYQPQHF. CDR3 in DNA: TGCGCCAGCAGCACAACAGGGGGCTATCAGCCCCAGCATTTT.

This chain links TRBV28 with TRBJ1-1; 8 positions match TRBD1. The CDR3 contains 13 residues. The V gene's germline CDR1 is MDHEN and CDR2 SYDVKM. Germline trimming cut 11 bases from V and 3 bases from J; bases unmatched to any gene: 8. The CDR3 DNA sequence: TGTGCCGTTCGGGACAGGAGAGACACTGAAGCTTTCTTT. Translating gives CAVRDRRDTEAFF.

V is TRBV29-1 and J is TRBJ1-4; tentative D call: TRBD1 (5 bases). The CDR3 contains 13 residues. The V end lost 7 bases, the J end lost 0 bases, and 9 bases lay between the germline ends. Germline CDR1 reads SQVTM; CDR2 reads ANQGSEA. CDR3 coding DNA: TGCAGCGGGGGGAGTTCAACTAATGAAAAACTGTTTTTT. Translation gives CSGGSSTNEKLFF.

The chain carries TRBV19 and TRBJ1-2, with no clear D. The CDR3 runs 14 residues. CDR1 and CDR2 from the germline V gene are LNHDA and SQIVND (reference sequence). Trimming removed 7 bases from V and 2 bases from J, with 14 bases in between. The CDR3 protein is CASTPTGWNYGYTF. CDR3 bases: TGTGCCAGTACCCCTACGGGATGGAACTATGGCTACACCTTC.

The chain carries TRBV4-2 and TRBJ2-7, with 10 bases that match TRBD2. The CDR3 is 17 amino acids. Germline CDR1 and CDR2: LGHNA and YNFKEQ. The V segment lost 2 bases and the J segment 2 bases; nucleotides outside the gene matches: 9. The CDR3 is CASSQSPAGGSPYEQYF. The CDR3 DNA reads as TGTGCCAGCAGCCAATCCCCAGCGGGAGGGTCCCCCTACGAGCAGTACTTC.

V and J are TRBV5-1 and TRBJ2-7, with TRBD2 matching over 9 bases. Trimming cost V 3 bases and J 3 bases; bases outside gene matches: 13. Germline lookup yields CDR1 SGHRS and CDR2 YFSETQ. The CDR3 is made up of 17 amino acids. The CDR3 region has the DNA TGCGCCAGCAGCTACTCTAGCGGGGATCGAGCCTTCTACGAGCAGTACTTC. Translated: CASSYSSGDRAFYEQYF.

V usage is TRBV5-1 and J usage is TRBJ2-3; 7 nucleotides agree with TRBD2. Germline assignment: CDR1 SGHRS and CDR2 YFSETQ. After removal of 2 bases from V and 7 bases from J, the junction contained 10 bases not matched to a gene. This CDR3 is built from 15 residues. CDR3 DNA: TGCGCCAGCAGCTTATCCCTAGCGGCTGGTTATACGCAGTATTTT. Translation gives CASSLSLAAGYTQYF.

This clone was seen only once. The chain employs TRBV28 and TRBJ2-7, with TRBD1 identical over 10 bases. The CDR3 covers 15 residues. Trimming removed 3 bases from V and 3 bases from J; junction bases left unmatched: 5. Germline CDR1 is MDHEN and CDR2 is SYDVKM. DNA for the CDR3: TGTGCCAGCAGTTTGGCGGGACAGGGGATCTACGAGCAGTACTTC. Translation: CASSLAGQGIYEQYF.

The gene calls are TRBV5-1 and TRBJ1-4; 7 bases match TRBD1. This CDR3 has 14 amino acids. The V and J ends lost 2 bases and 8 bases, in that order; junction bases with no gene match: 6. CDR1 is SGHRS and CDR2 is YFSETQ in the germline V gene. DNA of the CDR3: TGCGCCAGCAGCTTTGCTCAGGGGGACGAAAAACTGTTTTTT. Its translation is CASSFAQGDEKLFF.

The rearrangement uses TRBV19 and TRBJ2-7; possible D gene TRBD1, 5 bases. V shed 6 bases and J shed 0 bases, with 9 bases lying between them. There are 13 residues in the CDR3. Per the germline V gene, CDR1 is LNHDA and CDR2 is SQIVND (reference sequence). The CDR3 nucleotides read TGTGCCAGTAGGGCAGGGTTCTCCTACGAGCAGTACTTC. As protein: CASRAGFSYEQYF. The full variable domain, with the rest looked up from reference TRBV19 and TRBJ2-7, is DGGITQSPKYLFRKEGQNVTLSCEQNLNHDAMYWYRQDPGQGLRLIYYSQIVNDFQKGDIAEGYSVSREKKESFPLTVTSAQKNPTAFYLCASRAGFSYEQYFGPGTRLTVT.

The chain employs TRBV2 and TRBJ2-3; 9 bases fit TRBD2. This CDR3 spans 15 amino acids. Looked up from germline, CDR1 is SNHLY and CDR2 is FYNNEI. V lost 4 bases, J lost 5 bases, and 7 bases stayed unmatched. CDR3 in DNA: TGTGCCAGCAGTGGGGTAGCGGGAGTACTAGATACGCAGTATTTT. It translates to CASSGVAGVLDTQYF.

The rearrangement joins TRBV20-1 to TRBJ1-2; 9 bases are a match to TRBD1. The CDR3 is 16 residues long. The V gene's germline CDR1 is DFQATT and CDR2 SNEGSKA (reference sequence). Trimming at V came to 3 bases and at J to 2 bases, leaving 10 bases not matched to a gene. The DNA for the CDR3 is TGCAGTGCTAGTTTGACAGGGGGGACCGGGAACTATGGCTACACCTTC. It specifies CSASLTGGTGNYGYTF.

This clone has more than one count but fewer than ten. The chain employs TRBV28 and TRBJ1-6; D is perhaps TRBD1 (5 bases). V was pared by 8 bases and J by 5 bases, with 13 bases between. Germline loops: CDR1 MDHEN, CDR2 SYDVKM. The CDR3 covers 14 residues. CDR3 sequence reads: CASSLIRDNSPLHF. The CDR3 region has the DNA TGTGCCAGCTCCCTCATCAGGGATAATTCACCCCTCCACTTT.

The chain links TRBV5-6 to TRBJ1-6; D is uncertain. The CDR3 runs 15 residues. CDR1 and CDR2 from the germline V gene are SGHDT and YYEEEE. Between the trimmed V and J ends, which lost 4 bases and 0 bases, there was a span of 8 bases. This CDR3 is CASSLISSYNSPLHF. Here the CDR3 DNA reads TGTGCCAGCAGCCTAATTAGCTCCTATAATTCACCCCTCCACTTT.

The CDR3, as DNA: TGTGCCAGCAGTGAAGGGACAAGGGAAAAACTGTTTTTT. Its protein is CASSEGTREKLFF. This sequence joins TRBV2 and TRBJ1-4, with D perhaps TRBD1 (5 bases). The CDR3 sequence is 13 residues long. Germline loops: CDR1 SNHLY, CDR2 FYNNEI. The V and J ends lost 1 base and 8 bases respectively, with 8 bases between them.

The rearrangement links TRBV20-1 to TRBJ1-4; 7 positions match TRBD1. The V gene end was trimmed by 3 bases and the J gene end by 4 bases; junction bases not matched to a gene: 17. Germline CDR1 and CDR2: DFQATT and SNEGSKA (reference sequence). The CDR3 loop spans 18 amino acids. CDR3 sequence: CSASRSGQRTKDNEKLFF. The DNA of the CDR3 is TGCAGTGCTAGTCGATCGGGACAGCGAACAAAAGATAATGAAAAACTGTTTTTT.

The chain recombines TRBV10-3 with TRBJ1-1, with D possibly TRBD1 on 5 matching bases. The CDR3 is 12 residues long. V was shortened by 10 bases and J by 1 base, with 10 bases between the two germline ends. CDR1 and CDR2 (germline): ENHRY, SYGVKD. CDR3 in DNA: TGTGCCACCGGGGGGGGGAACACTGAAGCTTTCTTT. Translation: CATGGGNTEAFF.